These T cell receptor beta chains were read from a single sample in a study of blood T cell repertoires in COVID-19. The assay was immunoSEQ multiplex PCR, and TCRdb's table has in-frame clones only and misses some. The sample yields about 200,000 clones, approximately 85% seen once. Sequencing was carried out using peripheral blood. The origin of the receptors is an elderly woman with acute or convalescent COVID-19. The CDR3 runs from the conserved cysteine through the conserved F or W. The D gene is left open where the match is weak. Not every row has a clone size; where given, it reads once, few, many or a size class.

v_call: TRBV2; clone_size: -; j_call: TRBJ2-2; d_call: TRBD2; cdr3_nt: TGTGCCAGCAGTGAGGACAGGGATACTAGCGGGACCTACACCGGGGAGCTGTTTTTT; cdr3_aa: CASSEDRDTSGTYTGELFF
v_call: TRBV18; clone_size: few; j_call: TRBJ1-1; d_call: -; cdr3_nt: TGTGCCAGCTCTTCCCTCGAGTCCACTGAAGCTTTCTTT; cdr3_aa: CASSSLESTEAFF
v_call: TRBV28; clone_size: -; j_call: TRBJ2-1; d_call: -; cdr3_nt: TGTGCCAGCAGTCTCCTGGGGGGAGTTGAGTCCTATGAGCAGTTCTTC; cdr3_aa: CASSLLGGVESYEQFF
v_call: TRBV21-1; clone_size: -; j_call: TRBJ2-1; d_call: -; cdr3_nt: TGTGCCAGCAGCAAAGTAGGCGGGGCGGGGCAGTTCTTC; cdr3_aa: CASSKVGGAGQFF
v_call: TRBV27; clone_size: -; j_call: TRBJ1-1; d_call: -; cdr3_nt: TGTGCCAGCAGTTTAATACCAGTTATGAACACTGAAGCTTTCTTT; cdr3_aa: CASSLIPVMNTEAFF
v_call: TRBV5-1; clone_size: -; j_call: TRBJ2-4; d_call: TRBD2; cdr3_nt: TGCGCCAGCAGCGAGGGACTAGCGGGAGGATGGGGCAAAAACATTCAGTACTTC; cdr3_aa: CASSEGLAGGWGKNIQYF
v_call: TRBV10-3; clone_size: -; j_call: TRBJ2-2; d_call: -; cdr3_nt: TGTGCCATCAGCAAATATGACCTAGCCCCCGGGGAGCTGTTTTTT; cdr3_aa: CAISKYDLAPGELFF
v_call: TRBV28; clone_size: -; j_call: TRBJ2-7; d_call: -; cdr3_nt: TGTGCCAGCAGTTTAGGCGGTCCCTACGAGCAGTACTTC; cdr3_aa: CASSLGGPYEQYF
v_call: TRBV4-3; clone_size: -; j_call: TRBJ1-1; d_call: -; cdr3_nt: TGCGCCAGCAGGGCCCAGGGTTGCACTGAAGCTTTCTTT; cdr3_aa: CASRAQGCTEAFF
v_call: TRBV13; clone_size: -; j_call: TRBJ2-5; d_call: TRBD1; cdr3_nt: TGTGCCAGCAGCTTGTGGCCGGGGACAGGGGAAGAGACCCAGTACTTC; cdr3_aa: CASSLWPGTGEETQYF
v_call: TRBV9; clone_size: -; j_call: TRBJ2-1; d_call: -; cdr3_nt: TGTGCCAGCAGCGCTCAGGTAAGCTCCTACAATGAGCAGTTCTTC; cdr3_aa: CASSAQVSSYNEQFF
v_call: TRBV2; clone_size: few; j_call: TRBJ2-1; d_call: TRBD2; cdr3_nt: TGTGCCAGCAGTGAACCCTGGGGCGGGACTAGCGGGGGCAATGAGCAGTTCTTC; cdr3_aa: CASSEPWGGTSGGNEQFF
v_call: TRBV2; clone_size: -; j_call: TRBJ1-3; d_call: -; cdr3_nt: TGTGCCAGCACACGCCCGAGCTCTGGAAACACCATATATTTT; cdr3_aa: CASTRPSSGNTIYF
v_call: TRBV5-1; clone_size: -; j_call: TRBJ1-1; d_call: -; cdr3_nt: TGCGCCAGCAGCTTGGAGGGAAGGGGCTGGAACACTGAAGCTTTCTTT; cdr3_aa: CASSLEGRGWNTEAFF
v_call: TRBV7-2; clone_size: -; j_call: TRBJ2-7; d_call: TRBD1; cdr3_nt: TGTGCCAGCAGCTTAGCGCATGGGACAGCCACCTACGAGCAGTACTTC; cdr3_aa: CASSLAHGTATYEQYF
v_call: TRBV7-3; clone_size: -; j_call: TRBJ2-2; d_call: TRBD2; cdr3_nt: TGTGCCAGCAGCGCCGCGGGGGGCGGGGAGCTGTTTTTT; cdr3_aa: CASSAAGGGELFF
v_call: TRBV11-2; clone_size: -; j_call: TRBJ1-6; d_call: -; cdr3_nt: TGTGCCAGCTCGAGCTCCTATAATTCACCCCTCCACTTT; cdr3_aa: CASSSSYNSPLHF
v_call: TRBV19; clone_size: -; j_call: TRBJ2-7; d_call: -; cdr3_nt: TGTGCCAGTAGTCCAGGGGGGCCCTACGAGCAGTACTTC; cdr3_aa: CASSPGGPYEQYF
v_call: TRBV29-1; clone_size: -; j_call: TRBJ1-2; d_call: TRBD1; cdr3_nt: TGCAGCGTTGAAACAGGGACAGGCGCTGGCTACACCTTC; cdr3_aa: CSVETGTGAGYTF
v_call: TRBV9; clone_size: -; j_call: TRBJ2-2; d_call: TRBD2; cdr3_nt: TGTGCCAGCAGCGTAGCGGCTAGCGGGTTAAACACCGGGGAGCTGTTTTTT; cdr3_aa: CASSVAASGLNTGELFF
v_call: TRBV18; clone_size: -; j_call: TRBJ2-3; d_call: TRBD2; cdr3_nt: TGTGCCAGCTCCCTGATCCTAGCGGGACTCTCCACAGATACGCAGTATTTT; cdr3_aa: CASSLILAGLSTDTQYF
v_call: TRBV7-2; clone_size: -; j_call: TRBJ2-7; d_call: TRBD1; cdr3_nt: TGTGCCAGCAGCCTGACAGGGGTTGGCTCCTACGAGCAGTACTTC; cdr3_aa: CASSLTGVGSYEQYF